These 15 T cell receptor beta chains were sequenced from one sample in a study of T cell repertoires in cytomegalovirus infection. MiXCR, applied by TCRdb to the reads, yields one record per CDR3 protein. The data hold about 100,000 distinct CDR3 sequences, with around 22% observed a single time. Sequences were obtained from CD8+ T cells from PBMCs. The receptors come from a human donor in good health (CMV status not recorded). Some clones in this sample may be carry-over from other donors' samples.

Ten or more counts support this clonotype. The chain combines TRBV9 with TRBJ2-5; D unresolved. CDR1 and CDR2 from the germline V gene are SGDLS and YYNGEE. There are 13 residues in the CDR3. Trimming removed 0 bases from V and 7 bases from J, with 10 bases in between. CDR3 amino acids: CASSVGHPGTQYF. The CDR3 DNA sequence: TGTGCCAGCAGCGTAGGTCATCCCGGGACCCAGTACTTC.

This clonotype was seen at least ten times. The rearrangement links TRBV7-2 to TRBJ1-1; TRBD1 might be the D (5 bases). Germline V gives CDR1 SGHTA, CDR2 FQGNSA. The V and J ends lost 0 bases and 4 bases respectively, with 6 bases between them. The CDR3 totals 13 residues. The CDR3 spells CASSLAGLTEAFF. CDR3 bases: TGTGCCAGCAGCTTAGCGGGACTCACTGAAGCTTTCTTT.

The chain uses TRBV10-3 and TRBJ1-1; 9 positions agree with TRBD1. The V segment lost 4 bases and the J segment 7 bases; nucleotides outside the gene matches: 7. Germline-derived CDR1 and CDR2 are ENHRY and SYGVKD. CDR3 size: 14 residues. The CDR3 reads CAISGRTGVDEAFF. CDR3 sequence (DNA): TGTGCCATCAGTGGGAGGACAGGGGTCGATGAAGCTTTCTTT.

This clonotype was recorded at least ten times. The V and J genes are TRBV28 and TRBJ2-6, with TRBD1 as a possible D gene (5 bases). The CDR3 is made up of 18 amino acids. Germline CDR1 MDHEN, CDR2 SYDVKM. V was clipped by 2 bases and J by 0 bases, with 14 bases between them. For the CDR3, the DNA is TGTGCCAGCAGTTTAGCCGGCAGGGTACTCTCTGGGGCCAACGTCCTGACTTTC. It codes for CASSLAGRVLSGANVLTF.

The V call is TRBV5-4, the J call TRBJ1-2; unclear D gene. The CDR3 totals 14 residues. Trimming pared 0 bases from V and 7 bases from J, leaving 13 bases between. Germline CDR1 reads SGHNT; CDR2 reads YYREEE (reference sequence). CDR3 nucleotide sequence: TGTGCCAGCAGCTTGGACGGATTCGGAAGTGGCTACACCTTC. Translated, it gives CASSLDGFGSGYTF.

The rearrangement links TRBV19 to TRBJ1-2, with 7 bases fitting TRBD1. The CDR3 totals 16 residues. J lost 8 bases, V lost 0 bases, and 12 bases had no gene match. Germline V gene lookup returns CDR1 LNHDA and CDR2 SQIVND (reference sequence). The CDR3 region is CASSIDIRGPAEGYTF. Here the CDR3 DNA reads TGTGCCAGTAGTATAGACATTAGGGGGCCCGCGGAGGGCTACACCTTC.

This clonotype was counted ten times or more. The chain combines TRBV29-1 with TRBJ1-2, with TRBD1 as a possible D gene (6 bases). Trimming took off 6 bases at V and 7 bases at J, with 18 bases between the two ends. The CDR3 consists of 13 residues. Germline values: CDR1 SQVTM, CDR2 ANQGSEA. CDR3 loop: CSVPEQGERGYTF. The DNA for the CDR3 is TGCAGCGTGCCCGAACAGGGAGAACGTGGCTACACCTTC.

This clonotype was seen at least ten times. The CDR3 bases are TGTGCCAGCACCTGGGATGGTTCCCAGTACTTC. Its protein product is CASTWDGSQYF. V and J are TRBV7-9 and TRBJ2-5; D gene uncertain. The V end lost 7 bases, the J end lost 9 bases, and 12 bases lay between the germline ends. The CDR3 spans 11 residues. Germline V gives CDR1 SEHNR, CDR2 FQNEAQ (reference sequence).

This clonotype was seen a handful of times. V and J are TRBV24-1 and TRBJ2-3; D is perhaps TRBD1 (6 bases). The germline V and J ends were trimmed by 5 bases and 1 base, with 9 bases remaining between them. Germline values: CDR1 KGHDR, CDR2 SFDVKD. The CDR3 runs 14 residues. In DNA, the CDR3 is TGTGCCACCAGTGGAGGGGGTGGCACAGATACGCAGTATTTT. Translated: CATSGGGGTDTQYF.

This clonotype was observed a handful of times. This sequence joins TRBV4-1 and TRBJ2-5; the D call may be TRBD1 or TRBD2 (5 bases each). With 1 base removed from V and 4 bases from J, the gap between germline ends came to 10 bases. The CDR3 is 14 residues long. Germline-derived CDR1 and CDR2 are MGHRA and YSYEKL. In DNA form, the CDR3 reads TGCGCCAGCAGCCAAGGAGAGGGGTTAGAGACCCAGTACTTC. Amino acid sequence: CASSQGEGLETQYF.

This clonotype was detected a few times. The chain uses TRBV4-3 and TRBJ2-1; 7 bases line up with TRBD1. This CDR3 spans 15 amino acids. CDR1 and CDR2 (germline): LGHNA, YSLEER. V gave up 2 bases and J gave up 3 bases; unmatched junction bases: 4. The DNA of the CDR3 is TGCGCCAGCAGCCAATTCGGGGACAGCTACAATGAGCAGTTCTTC. It is translated as CASSQFGDSYNEQFF.

This clonotype was picked up many times. The chain uses TRBV20-1 and TRBJ2-1, with 10 bases aligning to TRBD1. With V trimmed by 6 bases and J by 8 bases, 13 bases remained unmatched. CDR1 and CDR2 (germline): DFQATT, SNEGSKA (reference sequence). The CDR3 is 15 residues long. CDR3 bases: TGCAGTGCCCTACTCCGGGACAGGGGAGAGCATGAGCAGTTCTTC. Protein sequence: CSALLRDRGEHEQFF.

The sample holds many counts of this clonotype. The J gene is TRBJ2-1, the V gene TRBV7-6, with 12 nucleotides matching TRBD2. Unmatched junction bases numbered 3, after V lost 5 bases and J lost 1 base. CDR1 is SGHVS and CDR2 is FNYEAQ in the germline V gene. CDR3 length: 16 amino acids. The DNA for the CDR3 is TGTGCCAGCAGCGATGGACTAGCGGGGTCCTACAATGAGCAGTTCTTC. This gives the protein CASSDGLAGSYNEQFF.

This chain joins TRBV20-1 and TRBJ2-1; 14 bases line up with TRBD2. Trimming took 5 bases from V and 6 from J; bases not matched to a gene: 30. Germline V gene data show CDR1 as DFQATT and CDR2 as SNEGSKA (reference sequence). CDR3 length: 23 residues. The CDR3 reads CSARQDRDGRSGTSGSLGNEQFF. In DNA, the CDR3 is TGCAGTGCTCGTCAAGACCGGGACGGCCGATCCGGGACTAGCGGGAGTCTCGGCAATGAGCAGTTCTTC.

This clonotype was found many times. V and J are TRBV12-3 or TRBV12-4 and TRBJ2-7; unclear D gene. CDR3 length: 13 amino acids. Trimming shortened V by 6 bases and J by 5 bases, and 14 bases separated the two germline ends. CDR3 coding DNA: TGTGCCAGCAGCCCCGCCTGGGCGGACGAGCAGTACTTC. Translation: CASSPAWADEQYF.